Given below is one T cell receptor (beta chain) in context. Antigen unknown. The sample is drawn from a study of cytomegalovirus exposure and HLA in healthy donors. Study background: Counted in an early data release were tens of millions of unique TCRs from HLA-typed donors. General study points: A later analysis reported that several of the most significant clusters appeared to be linked to common viral pathogens, among them Epstein-Barr virus. Associated with cytomegalovirus, according to the listing, were around 160 TCR beta chains. Earlier results showed most TCR beta V segments being productive about 87% or about 30% of the time.

Vbeta (60) and Jbeta (13) primers were used in the PCR. Assay: immunoSEQ multiplex PCR; the TCRdb copy retains only in-frame clones and omits some. Seen here are about 130,000 clones, 77% observed once, and the top ten hold about 4.3%. Germline CDR1 is MNHNS and CDR2 is SASEGT. This CDR3 is built from 15 residues. V was pared by 10 bases and J by 2 bases, with 7 bases of the junction left unmatched. The sequencing sample was made of PBMCs. The origin of this receptor is a male donor in good health and CMV-seropositive. This sequence joins TRBV6-1 and TRBJ1-5; 11 bases are a match to TRBD1. The CDR3 DNA reads TGTGCCACCATCCCGGGACAGGGGGGCAATCAGCCCCAGCATTTT. It yields the protein CATIPGQGGNQPQHF.